These 9 T cell receptor beta chains share one sample of origin, sequenced in a study of blood T cell repertoires in COVID-19. Data came from immunoSEQ multiplex PCR; TCRdb stores just in-frame clones and leaves some out. The sample yields a few hundred thousand clones, roughly 90% seen once. The sequenced sample was peripheral blood. These receptors originate from a man in his late teens or twenties who had recovered from COVID-19.

This sequence joins TRBV5-1 and TRBJ2-3; 8 nucleotides match TRBD2. The germline V gene has CDR1 SGHRS and CDR2 YFSETQ. V dropped 2 bases and J dropped 5; count of bases not matched to a gene: 4. CDR3 length equals 14 residues. The CDR3 sequence: CASSFRREGDTQYF. The CDR3 bases are TGCGCCAGCAGCTTCCGCCGGGAGGGAGATACGCAGTATTTT.

This sequence joins TRBV23-1 and TRBJ2-5; perhaps TRBD2 as D (7 bases). TRBV23-1 is filed as an ORF, its function uncertain. This CDR3 is built from 16 residues. The V gene lost 0 bases and the J gene lost 4 bases, with 15 bases spanning the gap. The CDR3 coding sequence is TGCGCCAGCAGTCAATCGGGGGGGCCCCGGGGAGAGACCCAGTACTTC. Its protein product is CASSQSGGPRGETQYF.

V and J are TRBV5-6 and TRBJ1-1; D is undetermined. The CDR3 contains 17 residues. The V end lost 3 bases, the J end lost 0 bases, and 18 bases lay between the germline ends. Germline CDR1 SGHDT, CDR2 YYEEEE. The CDR3 coding sequence is TGTGCCAGCAGCTGGAGACGGATTTCATTTATGAACACTGAAGCTTTCTTT. This sequence encodes CASSWRRISFMNTEAFF.

The chain couples TRBV28 to TRBJ1-3; no reliable D call. The CDR3 covers 16 residues. CDR1 MDHEN and CDR2 SYDVKM come from the germline V gene. Trimming took 4 bases from V and 0 from J, leaving 13 bases between them. The CDR3: CASSSHSPRSGNTIYF. DNA for the CDR3: TGTGCCAGCAGTTCCCACAGTCCCCGCTCTGGAAACACCATATATTTT.

The rearrangement links TRBV2 to TRBJ1-2; D is perhaps TRBD1 (6 bases). The CDR3 length is 14 residues. V was shortened by 8 bases and J by 2 bases, with 15 bases between the two germline ends. The V gene's germline CDR1 is SNHLY and CDR2 FYNNEI. In DNA form, the CDR3 reads TGTGCCAGCTGTCCACAGGGCTCCAACTATGGCTACACCTTC. This sequence encodes CASCPQGSNYGYTF.

The rearrangement uses TRBV28 and TRBJ2-5; 11 bases match TRBD1. The CDR3 runs 17 residues. Germline assignment: CDR1 MDHEN and CDR2 SYDVKM. V dropped 5 bases and J dropped 5; count of bases not matched to a gene: 13. The CDR3 spells CASSGRTGGGKWETQYF. The CDR3 region has the DNA TGTGCCAGCAGTGGCCGGACAGGGGGCGGGAAGTGGGAGACCCAGTACTTC.

The chain employs TRBV5-4 and TRBJ1-1; 7 nucleotides match TRBD1. CDR1 and CDR2 (germline): SGHNT, YYREEE (reference sequence). The V gene end was trimmed by 3 bases and the J gene end by 5 bases; junction bases not matched to a gene: 7. CDR3 length equals 14 residues. CDR3 DNA sequence: TGTGCCAGCAGCTGGCCAGGGGGACAAACTGAAGCTTTCTTT. Its protein is CASSWPGGQTEAFF.

The rearrangement joins TRBV25-1 to TRBJ1-4, with TRBD1 matching 9 bases. CDR3 length: 14 residues. The germline V gene encodes CDR1 MGHDK and CDR2 SYGVNS. V was pared by 5 bases and J by 6 bases, with 4 bases of the junction left unmatched. CDR3 sequence reads: CASSSWTGDEKLFF. In DNA, the CDR3 is TGTGCCAGCAGTTCTTGGACAGGGGATGAAAAACTGTTTTTT.

The chain is built from TRBV5-1 and TRBJ2-3; perhaps TRBD2 as D (6 bases). CDR1 SGHRS and CDR2 YFSETQ come from the germline V gene. This CDR3 is built from 15 residues. V shed 0 bases and J shed 1 base, with 9 bases lying between them. In nucleotides, the CDR3 is TGCGCCAGCAGCTTGGAGGGGACTCGCACAGATACGCAGTATTTT. Residues: CASSLEGTRTDTQYF.